What follows are 32 T cell receptor beta chains derived from one specimen sequenced in a study of T cells in Graves' hyperthyroidism and ophthalmopathy. Using RNA transcripts as the source, TCR beta CDR3 regions were amplified. Carried out on the TCR CDR3, a first-round RT-PCR used the HTBI primer set. TCRdb reprocessed the multiplex PCR reads with MiXCR, giving one entry per CDR3 protein. The repertoire has approximately 430,000 distinct CDR3 sequences, 15% to 19% of them found once; the top ten carry about 14%. Input material: blood. The source is a woman aged 18-29 years with Graves' hyperthyroidism.

This clonotype was counted ten times or more. This chain connects TRBV5-1 to TRBJ1-1; D is perhaps TRBD1 (5 bases). V lost 4 bases to trimming and J lost 8 bases, with 30 bases between them. The germline CDR1 and CDR2 sequences are SGHRS and YFSETQ. The CDR3 is made up of 18 amino acids. This CDR3 is CASSVSPRGLSLQVEAFF. CDR3 DNA sequence: TGCGCCAGCAGCGTGAGCCCCCGGGGACTTTCGTTACAGGTAGAAGCTTTCTTT.

The chain carries TRBV19 and TRBJ2-1; D remains unclear. This CDR3 is 12 amino acids long. Germline assignment: CDR1 LNHDA and CDR2 SQIVND (reference sequence). The germline V and J ends were trimmed by 1 base and 9 bases, with 7 bases remaining between them. Here the CDR3 reads CASSIVWGEQFF. The DNA of the CDR3 is TGTGCCAGTAGTATAGTCTGGGGTGAGCAGTTCTTC.

This clonotype was recorded at least ten times. The chain recombines TRBV4-1 with TRBJ1-1; TRBD1 is a possible D gene (5 bases). Germline CDR1 MGHRA, CDR2 YSYEKL. This CDR3 has 15 amino acids. Trimming left V 3 bases short and J 4 bases short, with 15 bases between. DNA of the CDR3: TGCGCCAGCAGCCACCTGGGACTTTCCCCCACTGAAGCTTTCTTT. Its protein product is CASSHLGLSPTEAFF.

This clonotype has ten or more counts. The rearrangement links TRBV7-2 to TRBJ2-1; TRBD2 matches 11 bases. Germline CDR1 is SGHTA and CDR2 is FQGNSA. Germline trimming cut 1 base from V and 7 bases from J; bases unmatched to any gene: 9. This CDR3 is built from 17 residues. The CDR3 bases are TGTGCCAGCAGCTTAGGTAGCGGGAGGGGATCGGTTAATGAGCAGTTCTTC. Encoded protein: CASSLGSGRGSVNEQFF.

The V call is TRBV15, the J call TRBJ2-1, with D unclear. The CDR3 sequence is 13 residues long. V lost 5 bases and J lost 4, with 9 bases in between. CDR1 and CDR2 from the germline V gene are LNHNV and YYDKDF (reference sequence). CDR3 nucleotide sequence: TGTGCCACCAGCCCGGAATATTACAATGAGCAGTTCTTC. This codes for CATSPEYYNEQFF.

This clonotype appeared many times. The chain uses TRBV20-1 and TRBJ2-7; unclear D gene. The CDR3 extends over 11 amino acids. Trimming took off 1 base at V and 1 base at J, with 2 bases between the two ends. In germline, CDR1 is DFQATT, CDR2 SNEGSKA (reference sequence). CDR3 in DNA: TGCAGTGCTAGAGCATCCTACGAGCAGTACTTC. It specifies CSARASYEQYF.

This clonotype was seen ten or more times. The rearrangement links TRBV28 to TRBJ2-7; no definite D call. V dropped 7 bases and J dropped 4 bases, with 14 bases sitting between them. The V gene's germline CDR1 is MDHEN and CDR2 SYDVKM. This CDR3 contains 13 residues. CDR3 protein: CASTVGVGYEQYF. CDR3 DNA sequence: TGTGCCAGCACCGTTGGAGTAGGTTACGAGCAGTACTTC.

The chain uses TRBV10-3 and TRBJ1-2; D may be TRBD1 (5 bases). Trimming left V 10 bases short and J 1 base short, with 13 bases between. There are 13 residues in the CDR3. The germline V gene has CDR1 ENHRY and CDR2 SYGVKD. CDR3 nucleotides: TGTGCCACCGCTGACAGATTTAACTATGGCTACACCTTC. Its protein product is CATADRFNYGYTF.

This clonotype was seen a handful of times. The chain couples TRBV9 to TRBJ2-2; D call uncertain. CDR1 is SGDLS and CDR2 is YYNGEE in the germline V gene. This CDR3 contains 15 residues. The V and J ends lost 0 bases and 3 bases respectively, with 9 bases between them. The CDR3 loop reads CASSVEVSYTGELFF. CDR3 DNA: TGTGCCAGCAGCGTAGAGGTCAGCTACACCGGGGAGCTGTTTTTT. The full variable domain, with the rest looked up from reference TRBV9 and TRBJ2-2, is DSGVTQTPKHLITATGQRVTLRCSPRSGDLSVYWYQQSLDQGLQFLIQYYNGEERAKGNILERFSAQQFPDLHSELNLSSLELGDSALYFCASSVEVSYTGELFFGEGSRLTVL.

This clonotype was counted between two and nine times. The chain combines TRBV20-1 with TRBJ1-5; D is uncertain. This CDR3 region has 12 residues. V was cut by 3 bases and J by 4 bases, with 7 bases left in between. CDR1 and CDR2 from the germline V gene are DFQATT and SNEGSKA (reference sequence). The CDR3 region has the DNA TGCAGTGCTAGTGGGCAGAATCAGCCCCAGCATTTT. Amino acids: CSASGQNQPQHF.

This clonotype was counted ten times or more. The V gene is TRBV27, the J gene TRBJ2-4, with no clear D. The germline V and J ends were trimmed by 0 bases and 0 bases, with 6 bases remaining between them. The germline gives CDR1 MNHEY, CDR2 SMNVEV (reference sequence). This CDR3 has 15 amino acids. CDR3 bases: TGTGCCAGCAGTTTATCACGGCTAGCCAAAAACATTCAGTACTTC. This translates into CASSLSRLAKNIQYF.

This clonotype was recorded at least ten times. The CDR3 DNA follows: TGTGCCAGCAGTTCTACAGGGGGGAGCTACAATGAGCAGTTCTTC. It specifies CASSSTGGSYNEQFF. The gene calls are TRBV6-1 and TRBJ2-1, with 8 bases lining up with TRBD1. The V and J ends lost 5 bases and 3 bases, in that order; junction bases with no gene match: 6. This CDR3 spans 15 amino acids. Looked up from germline, CDR1 is MNHNS and CDR2 is SASEGT.

The CDR3 bases are TGCAGTGCTAGTTCTAGCGGGGGGGGGGGCATTCAGTACTTC. It yields the protein CSASSSGGGGIQYF. The V gene is TRBV20-1, the J gene TRBJ2-5; 12 positions agree with TRBD2. The J call may be mistaken, given a closer DNA end match to TRBJ2-4. The CDR3 is 14 amino acids. Germline CDR1 reads DFQATT; CDR2 reads SNEGSKA (reference sequence).

In regard to this clonotype: A much larger clone sits a single nucleotide away, making a read error possible. The chain employs TRBV6-2 or TRBV6-3 and TRBJ2-1; tentatively, D is TRBD1 (6 bases). The CDR3 sequence is 12 residues long. The germline gives CDR1 MNHEY, CDR2 SVGEGT. CDR3 protein: CAGRATGDEQFF. The CDR3 nucleotides read TGTGCCGGCAGAGCGACAGGAGATGAGCAGTTCTTC.

In regard to this clonotype: The CDR3 end shows no conserved phenylalanine or tryptophan, and so a read error is likely. The chain joins TRBV24-1 to TRBJ1-5, with D perhaps matching TRBD1 (5 bases). The CDR3 has 14 residues. Trimming stripped 5 bases from V and 2 bases from J, with 9 bases between. The germline V gene has CDR1 KGHDR and CDR2 SFDVKD. In DNA, the CDR3 is TGTGCCACCAGTGGTCCAGGGCGCAATCAGCCCCAGCATCTT. It encodes CATSGPGRNQPQHL.

In regard to this clonotype: The DNA is left out, because the CDR3 cannot be placed on it with certainty; the CDR3 is given as TCRdb lists it. The V gene is TRBV20-1, the J gene TRBJ2-2; the table's D call of TRBD2 was not tested on the DNA. The CDR3 adds up to 13 amino acids, both ends counted. Germline-derived CDR1 and CDR2 are DFQATT and SNEGSKA (reference sequence). CDR3 loop: CSAGLLRAGELFF.

The chain carries TRBV6-1 and TRBJ1-1; 9 bases line up with TRBD1. The CDR3 length is 15 residues. Trimming removed 6 bases from V and 4 bases from J; junction bases left unmatched: 9. The germline CDR1 and CDR2 sequences are MNHNS and SASEGT. CDR3 protein: CASRHPRDRVTEAFF. As DNA, the CDR3 is TGTGCCAGCAGGCATCCTCGGGACAGGGTCACTGAAGCTTTCTTT.

This clonotype was detected only a few times. Here the CDR3 reads CASSLEGTVGGYTF. The CDR3 DNA follows: TGCGCCAGCAGCTTGGAGGGGACAGTTGGTGGCTACACCTTC. The chain joins TRBV5-1 to TRBJ1-2; 7 nucleotides align to TRBD1. Germline V gene lookup returns CDR1 SGHRS and CDR2 YFSETQ. V was clipped by 0 bases and J by 7 bases; unmatched bases: 6. CDR3 length equals 14 residues. The full variable domain, in which reference TRBV5-1 and TRBJ1-2 provide the parts outside the CDR3, is KAGVTQTPRYLIKTRGQQVTLSCSPISGHRSVSWYQQTPGQGLQFLFEYFSETQRNKGNFPGRFSGRQFSNSRSEMNVSTLELGDSALYLCASSLEGTVGGYTFGSGTRLTVV.

This clonotype was seen only a few times. The chain joins TRBV7-6 to TRBJ2-2; 10 positions match TRBD2. Germline V lookup: CDR1 SGHVS, CDR2 FNYEAQ. This CDR3 comprises 16 residues. V shed 0 bases and J 6 bases; nucleotides not matched to a gene: 4. The DNA for the CDR3 is TGTGCCAGCAGCTTAGCCAGCGGGAGGGCCGCCGGGGAGCTGTTTTTT. Protein sequence: CASSLASGRAAGELFF.

At least ten counts were recorded for this clonotype. CDR3 sequence: CSATGTGPTDTQYF. Written as DNA, the CDR3 is TGCAGTGCTACCGGGACTGGTCCCACAGATACGCAGTATTTT. V gene TRBV20-1 combines with J gene TRBJ2-3, with D perhaps matching TRBD2 (6 bases). The ends were cut back, 4 bases at V and 2 bases at J, with 13 bases in the middle. Per germline, CDR1 DFQATT and CDR2 SNEGSKA (reference sequence). The CDR3 extends over 14 amino acids.

The CDR3 sequence: CASSPSRVEGYTF. The CDR3 DNA follows: TGTGCCAGCAGTCCCAGTCGGGTTGAGGGCTACACCTTC. The chain couples TRBV6-1 to TRBJ1-2; no reliable D call. This CDR3 is built from 13 residues. Trimming took off 5 bases at V and 8 bases at J, with 15 bases between the two ends. From germline, CDR1 is MNHNS and CDR2 SASEGT.

At least ten counts were recorded for this clonotype. The chain couples TRBV18 to TRBJ2-3; possible D gene TRBD2, 6 bases. Trimming took off 3 bases at V and 3 bases at J, with 13 bases between the two ends. The CDR3 extends over 15 amino acids. From germline, CDR1 is KGHSH and CDR2 LQKENI. The CDR3 DNA sequence: TGTGCCAGCTCACCCGGGACTCTGGGGACAGATACGCAGTATTTT. It encodes CASSPGTLGTDTQYF.

The table lists this clonotype with many counts. The chain is built from TRBV5-5 and TRBJ2-1; D gene ambiguous. There are 13 residues in the CDR3. V lost 4 bases and J 5 bases, leaving 10 bases between the germline ends. Looked up from germline, CDR1 is SGHKS and CDR2 is YYEKEE (reference sequence). The CDR3 DNA reads as TGTGCCAGCAGCACCGACGGAGACAATGAGCAGTTCTTC. Amino acids: CASSTDGDNEQFF.

This clonotype was detected many times. This chain uses TRBV29-1 with TRBJ1-1; 7 bases fit TRBD1. With 6 bases clipped from V and 12 bases from J, the junction kept 13 bases outside the gene matches. There are 12 residues in the CDR3. Germline-derived CDR1 and CDR2 are SQVTM and ANQGSEA. CDR3 in DNA: TGCAGCGTGGGGACAGAAGCTGAGACAACTTTCTTT. Translation gives CSVGTEAETTFF.

This clonotype was detected many times. This sequence joins TRBV14 and TRBJ2-1; D possibly matches TRBD1 or TRBD2 (5 bases each). CDR1 is SGHDN, CDR2 FVKESK, per germline. The CDR3 is 13 amino acids. Trimming cost V 5 bases and J 7 bases, with 12 bases left between them. The DNA of the CDR3 is TGTGCCAGCAGCAACTATGAGGGGAATGAGCAGTTCTTC. It is translated as CASSNYEGNEQFF.

The chain combines TRBV14 with TRBJ1-1; no clear D gene. Trimming took off 0 bases at V and 0 bases at J, with 8 bases between the two ends. The CDR3 spans 15 residues. Germline V gives CDR1 SGHDN, CDR2 FVKESK. The chain's CDR3 is CASSQDGRMNTEAFF. CDR3 in DNA: TGTGCCAGCAGCCAAGATGGCAGGATGAACACTGAAGCTTTCTTT. Together with reference TRBV14 and TRBJ1-1, the CDR3 gives the full variable domain: EAGVTQFPSHSVIEKGQTVTLRCDPISGHDNLYWYRRVMGKEIKFLLHFVKESKQDESGMPNNRFLAERTGGTYSTLKVQPAELEDSGVYFCASSQDGRMNTEAFFGQGTRLTVV.

At least ten counts were recorded for this clonotype. The gene calls are TRBV2 and TRBJ2-1, with D perhaps matching TRBD2 (5 bases). The CDR3 is 16 amino acids. The germline V gene encodes CDR1 SNHLY and CDR2 FYNNEI. Trimming cost V 6 bases and J 4 bases, with 19 bases left between them. The CDR3 DNA follows: TGTGCCAGCAGAGCTCTCCGGGATTACAAGTACAATGAGCAGTTCTTC. Translated: CASRALRDYKYNEQFF. Using reference TRBV2 and TRBJ2-1 for the parts outside the CDR3, the full variable domain is EPEVTQTPSHQVTQMGQEVILRCVPISNHLYFYWYRQILGQKVEFLVSFYNNEISEKSEIFDDQFSVERPDGSNFTLKIRSTKLEDSAMYFCASRALRDYKYNEQFFGPGTRLTVL.

This clonotype has at least ten counts. This chain links TRBV2 with TRBJ2-7; D is ambiguous. Trimming stripped 1 base from V and 9 bases from J, with 13 bases between. The CDR3 runs to 13 residues. CDR1 and CDR2 from the germline V gene are SNHLY and FYNNEI. CDR3: CASSEGVLTAQYF. The CDR3 nucleotides are TGTGCCAGCAGTGAAGGTGTTTTGACCGCGCAGTACTTC.

This clonotype was recorded a few times. This sequence joins TRBV19 and TRBJ2-1, with TRBD1 identical over 7 bases. The CDR3 has 12 amino acids. Germline loops: CDR1 LNHDA, CDR2 SQIVND (reference sequence). The ends lost 6 bases at V and 10 bases at J; junction bases unmatched: 6. CDR3 bases: TGTGCCAGTAGGAAAACGACAGGGGAGCAGTTCTTC. It codes for CASRKTTGEQFF.

CDR3 amino acids: CASSIGGLGEETQYF. In DNA, the CDR3 is TGTGCCAGTAGTATAGGGGGACTAGGGGAAGAGACCCAGTACTTC. The chain couples TRBV19 to TRBJ2-5; 8 bases line up with TRBD2. This CDR3 region has 15 residues. CDR1 and CDR2 (germline): LNHDA, SQIVND (reference sequence). V lost 1 base to trimming and J lost 3 bases; unmatched junction nucleotides: 4. The complete variable domain, with remaining parts taken from reference TRBV19 and TRBJ2-5, reads DGGITQSPKYLFRKEGQNVTLSCEQNLNHDAMYWYRQDPGQGLRLIYYSQIVNDFQKGDIAEGYSVSREKKESFPLTVTSAQKNPTAFYLCASSIGGLGEETQYFGPGTRLLVL.

This clonotype was observed many times. The V and J genes are TRBV6-1 and TRBJ1-3; D is possibly TRBD1 (6 bases). V lost 8 bases, J lost 0 bases, and 26 bases lay in between. Germline CDR1 MNHNS, CDR2 SASEGT. The CDR3 loop spans 19 amino acids. CDR3: CASSKDYPGQQPSGNTIYF. The CDR3 DNA follows: TGTGCCAGCTCCAAGGATTATCCGGGACAACAACCCTCTGGAAACACCATATATTTT.

The rearrangement joins TRBV15 to TRBJ2-1, with TRBD2 identical over 9 bases. There are 16 residues in the CDR3. Trimming took 2 bases from V and 6 from J; bases not matched to a gene: 8. CDR1 and CDR2 (germline): LNHNV, YYDKDF (reference sequence). In DNA form, the CDR3 reads TGTGCCACCAGCAGATACTTGCGCGGGGGGGGCAATGAGCAGTTCTTC. It encodes CATSRYLRGGGNEQFF.